This is a list of T cell receptor beta chains from one sample in a study of blood T cell repertoires in COVID-19. Measured with immunoSEQ multiplex PCR; TCRdb has only the in-frame clones, and not every one. The sample has over 130,000 clones; about 81% are singletons. The sequenced material came from peripheral blood. The receptors stem from a woman older than 75 with acute or convalescent COVID-19. Each CDR3 is given without its conserved first and last residue. Part of the rows lack a size; the others show once, few, many or a class for expanded clones.

J	size	V	CDR3
TRBJ2-7	-	TRBV28	ASSLTRGLRVEQY
TRBJ1-1	-	TRBV2	ASSQGQANTEAF
TRBJ2-3	-	TRBV19	ASSSGWTGGTDTQY
TRBJ2-3	-	TRBV28	ASSLARRVGVVTDTQY
TRBJ1-6	-	TRBV3-1/TRBV3-2	ASSPRETSSPLH
TRBJ1-2	-	TRBV20-1	SAKGWYGYT
TRBJ2-1	once	TRBV29-1	SAALEGAGAYNEQF
TRBJ2-5	-	TRBV6-6	ASRPPGVNETQY
TRBJ2-2	-	TRBV27	ASSPPLTSGRGELF
TRBJ2-2	-	TRBV25-1	ASSEFRGMNTGELF
TRBJ1-1	-	TRBV7-2	ASSLAGGNTEAF
TRBJ2-3	-	TRBV5-1	ASSLAQLAGIFFEDTQY
TRBJ1-2	-	TRBV20-1	SARLDGYT
TRBJ2-5	-	TRBV5-1	ASSFAGGEETQY
TRBJ1-6	-	TRBV28	ASSEGYNSPLH
TRBJ2-5	-	TRBV7-8	ASSQWVAEETQY
TRBJ2-1	once	TRBV3-1/TRBV3-2	ASSQVAHGPRNEQF
TRBJ1-2	few	TRBV19	ASRVFSIIPSNGYT
TRBJ2-1	-	TRBV7-9	ASSLEVGQGRSYNEQF
TRBJ2-7	-	TRBV18	ASSPNRDSSYEQY
TRBJ1-4	-	TRBV19	ASSSDAGVNEKLF
TRBJ2-7	-	TRBV5-1	ASSLVASELITTYEQY
TRBJ2-5	-	TRBV12-3/TRBV12-4	ASSESDQETQY
TRBJ1-1	-	TRBV28	ANPSGTPNTEAF
TRBJ1-2	-	TRBV28	ASSPGQGYGYT
TRBJ2-3	-	TRBV27	ASSLIPTGLPDTQY
TRBJ1-1	medium-sized	TRBV12-3/TRBV12-4	ASSTRRDTEAF
TRBJ2-7	-	TRBV6-5	ASAGTGTYEQY
TRBJ1-1	-	TRBV12-1	ASMIGRLAGNTEAF
TRBJ2-7	-	TRBV28	ASNLDPTEPYEQY
TRBJ2-3	-	TRBV7-2	ASKPGQGAADTQY
TRBJ1-5	few	TRBV28	ASSTPTGGRSQPQH
TRBJ2-1	-	TRBV6-5	ASRFTSGGYNEQF
TRBJ2-3	-	TRBV9	ASSVGLLGDTQY
TRBJ2-5	-	TRBV12-3/TRBV12-4	ASSLMASETQY
TRBJ2-1	-	TRBV11-2	ASNPSVGTLYNEQF
TRBJ2-1	-	TRBV19	ASAPGTYNEQF
TRBJ1-4	-	TRBV7-2	ASSARTGTNEKLF
TRBJ1-4	-	TRBV2	ASSSRQGNEKLF
TRBJ2-1	-	TRBV7-9	ASSWRQGGLNEQF
TRBJ2-7	few	TRBV6-6	ASTKQLGQGLDEQY
TRBJ1-3	-	TRBV6-5	ASSNRVTIY
TRBJ2-7	-	TRBV27	ASSSPDRGYEQY
TRBJ1-2	-	TRBV27	ASSSRQSYGYT
TRBJ2-3	-	TRBV2	ASSERASGGGTQY
TRBJ1-1	once	TRBV2	ASSESFRRDRGLGTEAF
TRBJ2-1	-	TRBV5-6	ASSLMRPVNEQF
TRBJ2-1	-	TRBV6-1	ASSEVGGDNEQF
TRBJ1-1	-	TRBV5-4	ASSSYRGSNTEAF
TRBJ1-6	few	TRBV28	ASSSSTVLRNSPLH
TRBJ2-3	few	TRBV10-1	ASSESTSESSTDTQY
TRBJ1-3	once	TRBV19	ASSIPPGVSGNTIY
TRBJ1-6	-	TRBV7-2	ASSLDGYNSPLH
TRBJ2-7	-	TRBV6-5	ASRYSGGAYEQY
TRBJ2-5	-	TRBV5-4	ASSYDRGETQY
TRBJ1-1	-	TRBV5-1	ASSLRFAGAEFAEAF
TRBJ2-5	once	TRBV20-1	SASTGGKETQY
TRBJ2-7	-	TRBV5-1	ASSLTHQGRDTYEQY